This is a list of T cell receptor beta chains from one sample in a study of T cells in Graves' hyperthyroidism and ophthalmopathy. TCRdb re-derived calls from the multiplex PCR reads in MiXCR, one entry per CDR3 protein. The table lists some 500,000 distinct CDR3 sequences, approximately 15% of them singletons, with less than 20% in the top ten. Specimen: blood. These receptor sequences come from a woman younger than 30 with Graves' hyperthyroidism. Each CDR3 is given with its conserved first and last residue. The D gene is left open where the match is weak. Rows may omit the clone size; those that give it use once, few, many or a size class.

TRBD2 | many | TRBJ2-2 | TRBV24-1 | TGTGCCACCAGTGATGGACTAGCGGGGCGCACCGGGGAGCTGTTTTTT | CATSDGLAGRTGELFF
NA | once | TRBJ1-2 | TRBV27 | TGTGCCAGCAGTTTTGACCCTGGCGACTACACCTTC | CASSFDPGDYTF
TRBD1 | few | TRBJ1-2 | TRBV7-3 | TGTGCCAGCAGCTCCCGGGGGGACAGGGGTGGTGGCTACACCTTC | CASSSRGDRGGGYTF
NA | few | TRBJ1-4 | TRBV5-1 | TGCGCCAGCAGCTTGGGACAGAATGAAAAACTGTTTTTT | CASSLGQNEKLFF
NA | many | TRBJ2-1 | TRBV12-5 | TGTGCTAGTGCCATATTCCCCTCTAGCGATTGGGAGGATGAGCAGTTCTTC | CASAIFPSSDWEDEQFF
NA | NA | TRBJ1-3 | TRBV5-6 | TGTGCCAGCAGCTTGGGCGGCGGGTTCTCTGGAAACACCATATATTTT | CASSLGGGFSGNTIYF
TRBD1 | NA | TRBJ2-1 | TRBV4-1 | TGCGCCAGCAGCCAAGATCCGAGACAGGGGCCAAACAATGAGCAGTTCTTC | CASSQDPRQGPNNEQFF
TRBD2 | many | TRBJ2-2 | TRBV2 | TGTGCCAGCAGCGAGTTGGGACTAGCGGGAGCCGGGGAGCTGTTTTTT | CASSELGLAGAGELFF
NA | few | TRBJ1-2 | TRBV6-6 | TGTGCCAGCAGTTACGGAACAGGGTTTTATGGCTACACCTTC | CASSYGTGFYGYTF
NA | NA | TRBJ1-1 | TRBV14 | TGTGCCAGCAGCCAAGGGACAGCCCTGATGAACACTGAAGCTTTCTTT | CASSQGTALMNTEAFF
TRBD1 | NA | TRBJ1-5 | TRBV5-5 | TGTGCCAGCAGCCAAAGACAGGGGGCGCTGCAGCCCCAGCATTTT | CASSQRQGALQPQHF
TRBD1 | NA | TRBJ1-2 | TRBV30 | TGTGCCTGGAGTTCGCAGGGGGCCTCCTACCAATTTGGCTACACCTTC | CAWSSQGASYQFGYTF
NA | many | TRBJ2-7 | TRBV27 | TGTGCCAGCAGTTTACTGGGTATGTCCTACGAGCAGTACTTC | CASSLLGMSYEQYF
NA | once | TRBJ1-1 | TRBV29-1 | TGCAGCGTGGCCACTGGGAACACTGAAGCTTTCTTT | CSVATGNTEAFF
NA | few | TRBJ1-1 | TRBV20-1 | TGCAGTGCTAGAGATCCTATGAACACTGAAGCTTTCTTT | CSARDPMNTEAFF
NA | many | TRBJ2-6 | TRBV27 | TGTGCCAGCAGTCTCTCATACGCTGGGGCCAACGTCCTGACTTTC | CASSLSYAGANVLTF
NA | many | TRBJ1-6 | TRBV6-1 | TGTGCCAGCAGTCCCCGATGGAGGTCACCCCTCCACTTT | CASSPRWRSPLHF
NA | few | TRBJ1-4 | TRBV9 | TGTGCCAGCAGCGTAGCTACGGGCGAAAAACTGTTTTTT | CASSVATGEKLFF
TRBD2 | NA | TRBJ2-1 | TRBV30 | TGTGCCTGGACCGGGACTAGTCTCCCTCGTGAGCAGTTCTTC | CAWTGTSLPREQFF
NA | NA | TRBJ1-2 | TRBV4-1 | TGCGCCAGCAGCCAACCTGACAGAGCTAACTATGGCTACACCTTC | CASSQPDRANYGYTF
NA | few | TRBJ1-3 | TRBV12-5 | TGTGCTAGTGCCGGTGACCTCTCTGGAAACACCATATGTTTT | CASAGDLSGNTICF
TRBD1 | many | TRBJ2-2 | TRBV2 | TGTGCCAGCAGGCCATCGACAGGGCACGGGGAGCTGTTTTTT | CASRPSTGHGELFF
TRBD1 | many | TRBJ2-7 | TRBV7-9 | TGTGCCAGCAGTTCTGGACAGGGGGCATCCTACGAGCAGTACTTC | CASSSGQGASYEQYF
NA | NA | TRBJ1-3 | TRBV6-5 | TGTGCCAGCAGTTACTCTGGGGGCCTCTCTGGAAACACCATATATTTT | CASSYSGGLSGNTIYF
TRBD1 | few | TRBJ2-3 | TRBV29-1 | TGCAGCGTCCGAACCGGGACAGACACAGATACGCAGTATTTT | CSVRTGTDTDTQYF
NA | few | TRBJ2-1 | TRBV24-1 | TGTGCCACCAGCGATGGGGTCCGGAATGAGCAGTTCTTC | CATSDGVRNEQFF
TRBD2 | many | TRBJ2-1 | TRBV20-1 | TGCAGTGCTAGTAAGAGCGGGAGGATAAATGAGCAGTTCTTC | CSASKSGRINEQFF
NA | many | TRBJ2-7 | TRBV30 | TGTGCCTGGAGGGCCCTGAGTGGATCCTACCGAGGGTACTTC | CAWRALSGSYRGYF
NA | few | TRBJ2-7 | TRBV7-2 | TGTGCCAGCAGCTTAATCCGCATCGCCCGGCACGAGCAGTACTTC | CASSLIRIARHEQYF
TRBD1 | NA | TRBJ1-2 | TRBV20-1 | TGCAGTGCGTCGGACAGGAGCTATGGCTACACCTTC | CSASDRSYGYTF
NA | many | TRBJ1-2 | TRBV2 | TGTGCCAGCGTCAGGCATGGCTACACCTTC | CASVRHGYTF
NA | many | TRBJ2-1 | TRBV27 | TGTGCCAGCAGTATCCTCATCGCGGCGGGTGAGCAGTTCTTC | CASSILIAAGEQFF
NA | NA | TRBJ2-7 | TRBV12-3/TRBV12-4 | TGTGCCAGCAGTTTAGCAAGGGCGGACTACGAGCAGTACTTC | CASSLARADYEQYF
NA | many | TRBJ1-1 | TRBV2 | TGTGCCAGCAGCCCGACAAGGGGGAACACTGAAGCTTTCTTT | CASSPTRGNTEAFF
TRBD2 | many | TRBJ2-5 | TRBV7-2 | TGTGCCAGCAGCTTACGGCGGGCTAGCGGCCAAGAGACCCAGTACTTC | CASSLRRASGQETQYF
NA | NA | TRBJ2-1 | TRBV9 | TGTGCCAGCAGCGTAGAGGCTGACAATGAGCAGTTCTTC | CASSVEADNEQFF
NA | many | TRBJ1-5 | TRBV27 | TGTGCCAGCAGCCAAGCGTCGGACGGGAGCAATCAGCCCCAGCATTTT | CASSQASDGSNQPQHF
NA | few | TRBJ1-5 | TRBV27 | TGTGCCAGCAGTTTATTGGATCCGAATCAGCCCCAGCATTTT | CASSLLDPNQPQHF
TRBD2 | many | TRBJ2-1 | TRBV7-3 | TGTGCCAGCAGCTTAATCGGGACTAGCGGAAGCTCCTACAATGAGCAGTTCTTC | CASSLIGTSGSSYNEQFF
NA | many | TRBJ1-2 | TRBV3-1 | TGTGCCAGCAGCCATCAGGGTCGGCTTGGCTATGGCTACACCTTC | CASSHQGRLGYGYTF
TRBD1 | NA | TRBJ1-2 | TRBV10-2 | TGCGCCAGCGCCACACCACAGGGGAATGGCTACACCTTC | CASATPQGNGYTF
TRBD2 | few | TRBJ2-1 | TRBV29-1 | TGCAGCGTTGAACTACGGGAGGGCCGTGTCGGTGAGCAGTTCTTC | CSVELREGRVGEQFF
NA | many | TRBJ1-1 | TRBV7-9 | TGTGCCAGCAGCTTAGAGGGGGGCACAGCTTTCTTT | CASSLEGGTAFF
NA | NA | TRBJ2-5 | TRBV5-1 | TGCGCCAGCAGCTTGGGTTCGGGTCAGGGGAGGAGGGAGACCCAGTACTTC | CASSLGSGQGRRETQYF
TRBD2 | NA | TRBJ2-1 | TRBV7-2 | TGTGCCAGCAGCTTGCGTTCAGTGGGAGCGGGAGGGACGAATGAGCAGTTCTTC | CASSLRSVGAGGTNEQFF
NA | many | TRBJ2-2 | TRBV25-1 | TGTGCCAGCAGTGAAAGACGCCCGGACACCGGGGAGCTGTTTTTT | CASSERRPDTGELFF
TRBD2 | few | TRBJ2-3 | TRBV19 | TGTGCCAGTAGTCCCGGACTAGGATCGGAGGGAACAGATACGCAGTATTTT | CASSPGLGSEGTDTQYF
NA | few | TRBJ1-5 | TRBV30 | TGTGCCTGGAGTTTTGGGGCAAATCAGCCCCAGCATTTT | CAWSFGANQPQHF
NA | many | TRBJ2-3 | TRBV9 | TGTGCCAGCAGCGTATGGGTGGGAGCCACAGATACGCAGTATTTT | CASSVWVGATDTQYF
TRBD2 | many | TRBJ2-1 | TRBV3-1 | TGTGCCAGCAGCCTTGATTACCTAGCGGGAGCCTACAATGAGCAGTTCTTC | CASSLDYLAGAYNEQFF